This TCR beta chain was identified during a study of blood T cell repertoires in COVID-19. Background on the study: COVID-19 samples from acute and convalescent phases originated in the United States, Italy and Spain. T cells, B-cell-depleted T cells, or PBMCs provided the cDNA or gDNA that served as material.

Per the authors' pipeline: Nucleated cell counts were estimated from reference gene primer amplification. Some clones are missing from TCRdb's copy, which holds only in-frame ones; the method was immunoSEQ multiplex PCR. V and J calls and clone size are as listed in that table; D and trimming were resolved from the DNA. In the table there are 55,000 to 90,000 clones, roughly four fifths of which are singletons. The CDR3 is 14 residues long. Germline V lookup: CDR1 GTSNPN, CDR2 SVGIG (reference sequence). With V trimmed by 1 base and J by 4 bases, 4 bases remained unmatched. V is TRBV30 and J is TRBJ1-5; TRBD1 agrees at 7 bases. The origin of this receptor is a woman in her 70s with acute or convalescent COVID-19. The specimen sequenced was peripheral blood. The CDR3 here is CAWSETGTNQPQHF. CDR3 nucleotides: TGTGCCTGGAGTGAGACAGGGACAAATCAGCCCCAGCATTTT.